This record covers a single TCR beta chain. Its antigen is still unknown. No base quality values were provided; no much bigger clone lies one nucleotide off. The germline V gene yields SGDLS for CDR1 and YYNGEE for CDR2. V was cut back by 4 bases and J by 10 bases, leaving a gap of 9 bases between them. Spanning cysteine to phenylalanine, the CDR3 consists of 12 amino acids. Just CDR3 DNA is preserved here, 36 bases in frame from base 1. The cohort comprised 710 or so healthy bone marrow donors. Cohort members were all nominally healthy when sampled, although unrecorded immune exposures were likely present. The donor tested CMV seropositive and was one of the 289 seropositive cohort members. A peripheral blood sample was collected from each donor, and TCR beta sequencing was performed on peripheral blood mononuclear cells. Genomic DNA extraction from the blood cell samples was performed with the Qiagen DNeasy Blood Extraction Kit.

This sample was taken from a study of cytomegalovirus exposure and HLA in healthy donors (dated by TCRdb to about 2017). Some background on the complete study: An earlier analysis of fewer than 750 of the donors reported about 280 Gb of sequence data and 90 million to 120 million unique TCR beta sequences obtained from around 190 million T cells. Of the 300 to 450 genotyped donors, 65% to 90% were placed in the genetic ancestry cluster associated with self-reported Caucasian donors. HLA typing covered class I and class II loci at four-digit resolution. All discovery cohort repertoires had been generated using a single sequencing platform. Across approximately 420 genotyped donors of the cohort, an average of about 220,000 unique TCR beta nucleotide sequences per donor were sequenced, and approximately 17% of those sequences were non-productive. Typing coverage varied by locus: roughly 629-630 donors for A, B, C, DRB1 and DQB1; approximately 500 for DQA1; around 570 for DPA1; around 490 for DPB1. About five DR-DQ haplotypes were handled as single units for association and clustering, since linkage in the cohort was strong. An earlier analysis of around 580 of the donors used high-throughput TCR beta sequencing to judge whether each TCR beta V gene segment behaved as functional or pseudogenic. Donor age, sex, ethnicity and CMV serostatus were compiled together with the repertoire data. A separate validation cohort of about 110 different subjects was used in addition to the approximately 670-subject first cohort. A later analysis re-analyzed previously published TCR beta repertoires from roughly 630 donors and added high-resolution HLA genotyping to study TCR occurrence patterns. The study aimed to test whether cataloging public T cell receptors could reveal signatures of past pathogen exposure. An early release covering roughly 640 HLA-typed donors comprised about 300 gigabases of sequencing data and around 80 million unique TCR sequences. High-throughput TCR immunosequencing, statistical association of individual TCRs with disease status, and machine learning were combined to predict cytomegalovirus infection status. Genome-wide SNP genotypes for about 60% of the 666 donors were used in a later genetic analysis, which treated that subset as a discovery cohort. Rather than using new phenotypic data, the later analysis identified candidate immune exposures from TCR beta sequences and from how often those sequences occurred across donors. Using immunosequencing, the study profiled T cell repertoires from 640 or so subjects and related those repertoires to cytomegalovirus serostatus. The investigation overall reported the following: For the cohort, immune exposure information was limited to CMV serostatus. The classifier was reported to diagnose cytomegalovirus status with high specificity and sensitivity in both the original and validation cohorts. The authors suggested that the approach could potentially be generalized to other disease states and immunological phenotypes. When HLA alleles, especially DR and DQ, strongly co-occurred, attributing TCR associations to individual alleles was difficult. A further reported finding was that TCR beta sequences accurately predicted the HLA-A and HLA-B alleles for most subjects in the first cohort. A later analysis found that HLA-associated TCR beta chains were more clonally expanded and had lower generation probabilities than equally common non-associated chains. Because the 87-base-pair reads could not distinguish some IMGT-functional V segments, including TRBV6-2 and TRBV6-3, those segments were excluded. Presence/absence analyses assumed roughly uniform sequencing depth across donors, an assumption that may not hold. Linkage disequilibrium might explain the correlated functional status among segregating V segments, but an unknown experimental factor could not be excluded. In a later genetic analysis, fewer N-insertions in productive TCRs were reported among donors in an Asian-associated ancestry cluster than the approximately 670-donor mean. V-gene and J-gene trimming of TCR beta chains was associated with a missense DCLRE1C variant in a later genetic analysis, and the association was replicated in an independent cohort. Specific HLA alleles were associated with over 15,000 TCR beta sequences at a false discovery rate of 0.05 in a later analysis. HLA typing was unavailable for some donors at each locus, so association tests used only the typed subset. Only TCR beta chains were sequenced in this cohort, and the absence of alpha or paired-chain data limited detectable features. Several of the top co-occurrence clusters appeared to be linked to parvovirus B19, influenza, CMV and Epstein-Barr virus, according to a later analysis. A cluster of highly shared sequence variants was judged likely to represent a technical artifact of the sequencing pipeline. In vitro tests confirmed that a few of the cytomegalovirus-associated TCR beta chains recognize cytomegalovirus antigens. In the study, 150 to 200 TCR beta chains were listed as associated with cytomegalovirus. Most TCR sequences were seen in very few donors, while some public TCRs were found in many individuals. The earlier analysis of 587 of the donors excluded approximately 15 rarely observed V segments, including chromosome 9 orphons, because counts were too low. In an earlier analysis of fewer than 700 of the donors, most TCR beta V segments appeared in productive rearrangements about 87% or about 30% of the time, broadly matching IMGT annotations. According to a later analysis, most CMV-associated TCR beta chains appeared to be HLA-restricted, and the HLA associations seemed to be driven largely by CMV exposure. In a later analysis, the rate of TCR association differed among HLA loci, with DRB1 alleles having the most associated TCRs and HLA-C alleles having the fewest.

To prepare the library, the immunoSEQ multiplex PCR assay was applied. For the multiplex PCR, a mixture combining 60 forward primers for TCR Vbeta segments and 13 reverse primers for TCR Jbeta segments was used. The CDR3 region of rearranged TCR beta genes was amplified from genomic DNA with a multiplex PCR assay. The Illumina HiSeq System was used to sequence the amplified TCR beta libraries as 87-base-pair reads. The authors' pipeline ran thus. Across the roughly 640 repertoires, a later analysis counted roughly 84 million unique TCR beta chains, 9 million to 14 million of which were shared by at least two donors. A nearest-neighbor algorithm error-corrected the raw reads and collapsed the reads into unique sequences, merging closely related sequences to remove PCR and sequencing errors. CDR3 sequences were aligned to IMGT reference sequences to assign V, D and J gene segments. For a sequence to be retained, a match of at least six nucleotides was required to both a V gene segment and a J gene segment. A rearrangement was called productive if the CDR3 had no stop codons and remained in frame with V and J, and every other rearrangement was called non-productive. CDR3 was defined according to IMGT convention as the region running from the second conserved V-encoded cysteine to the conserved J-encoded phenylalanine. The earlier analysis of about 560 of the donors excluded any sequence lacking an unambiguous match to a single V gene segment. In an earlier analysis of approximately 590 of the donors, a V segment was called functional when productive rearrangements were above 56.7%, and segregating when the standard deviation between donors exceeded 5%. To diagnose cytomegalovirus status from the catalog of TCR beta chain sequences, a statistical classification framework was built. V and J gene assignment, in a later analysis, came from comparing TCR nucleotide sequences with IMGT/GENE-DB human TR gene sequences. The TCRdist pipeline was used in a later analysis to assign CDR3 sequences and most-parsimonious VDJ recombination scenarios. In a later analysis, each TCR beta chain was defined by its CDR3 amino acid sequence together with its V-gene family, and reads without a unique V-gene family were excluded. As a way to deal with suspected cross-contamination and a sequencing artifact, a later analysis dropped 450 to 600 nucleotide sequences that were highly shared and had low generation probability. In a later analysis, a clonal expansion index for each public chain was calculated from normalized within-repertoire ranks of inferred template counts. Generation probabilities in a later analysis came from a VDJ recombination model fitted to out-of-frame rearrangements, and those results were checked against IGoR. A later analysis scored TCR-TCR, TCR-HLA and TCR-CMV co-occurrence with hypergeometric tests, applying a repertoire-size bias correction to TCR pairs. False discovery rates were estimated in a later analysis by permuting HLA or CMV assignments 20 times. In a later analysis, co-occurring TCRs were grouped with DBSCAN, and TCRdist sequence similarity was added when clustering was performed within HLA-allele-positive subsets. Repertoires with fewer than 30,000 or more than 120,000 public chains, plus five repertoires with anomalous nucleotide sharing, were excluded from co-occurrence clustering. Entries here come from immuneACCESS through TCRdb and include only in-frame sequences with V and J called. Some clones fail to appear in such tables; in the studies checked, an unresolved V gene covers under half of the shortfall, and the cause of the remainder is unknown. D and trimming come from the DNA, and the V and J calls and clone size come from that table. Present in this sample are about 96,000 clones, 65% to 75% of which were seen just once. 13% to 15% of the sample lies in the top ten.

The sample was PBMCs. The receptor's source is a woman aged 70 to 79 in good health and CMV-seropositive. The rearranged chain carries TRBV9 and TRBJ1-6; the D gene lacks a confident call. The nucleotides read TGTGCCAGCAGCCCAGGTTGGTCACCCCTCCACTTT. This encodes CASSPGWSPLHF. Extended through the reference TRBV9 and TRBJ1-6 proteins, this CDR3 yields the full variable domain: DSGVTQTPKHLITATGQRVTLRCSPRSGDLSVYWYQQSLDQGLQFLIQYYNGEERAKGNILERFSAQQFPDLHSELNLSSLELGDSALYFCASSPGWSPLHFGNGTRLTVT.